The entry below gives a single T cell receptor (beta chain) sequence along with its context. This specimen comes from a study of TIL therapy for anti-PD-1-resistant metastatic lung cancer. About the research overall: Patients had a median age of approximately 50 years (range roughly 35-85). Tumors carried a median about 1.6 non-synonymous mutations per megabase.

Sequencing used immunoSEQ v3. Repertoires were generated with immunoSEQ multiplex PCR, while TCRdb's copy carries only in-frame clones and drops some. The data show 14,000 to 15,000 clones, 86% seen once. Germline CDR1 reads KGHSH; CDR2 reads LQKENI. The CDR3 extends over 13 amino acids. V gave up 2 bases and J gave up 6 bases, with 10 bases separating them. Noted time point: pre-treatment sample, taken before nivolumab and TIL therapy. This chain connects TRBV18 to TRBJ1-1; D is uncertain. This receptor was obtained from a person aged 25 to 79 with non-small cell lung cancer. Sequenced material: blood, taken at baseline. The CDR3 region has the DNA TGTGCCAGCTCACCAAGAGGAAGTCCTGAAGCTTTCTTT. Translating gives CASSPRGSPEAFF.